Each of the 7 T cell receptor beta chains below was sequenced from the same sample in a study of T cell responses to AZD1222 COVID-19 vaccine. This table comes from immunoSEQ multiplex PCR, and its TCRdb copy is limited to in-frame clones, with some not included. The repertoire holds some 120,000 clones, with 80% to 90% as singletons. Sample: peripheral blood, taken on day 0 of AZD1222 vaccination. The receptors here all came from an adult in good health.

V and J are TRBV15 and TRBJ1-6, with 7 bases fitting TRBD1. Germline V gives CDR1 LNHNV, CDR2 YYDKDF (reference sequence). This CDR3 contains 17 residues. V gave up 2 bases and J gave up 0 bases; unmatched junction bases: 4. CDR3 sequence reads: CATSRYRGSSYNSPLHF. CDR3 bases: TGTGCCACCAGCAGATACAGGGGTAGCTCCTATAATTCACCCCTCCACTTT.

Only one count was recorded for this clone. V gene TRBV5-1 combines with J gene TRBJ2-2; 12 bases line up with TRBD2. The length of the CDR3 is 17 residues. With V trimmed by 4 bases and J by 2 bases, 6 bases remained unmatched. The germline gives CDR1 SGHRS, CDR2 YFSETQ. In DNA, the CDR3 is TGCGCCAGCAGCCGGCTAGCGGGAGGGCAAAACACCGGGGAGCTGTTTTTT. Its protein is CASSRLAGGQNTGELFF.

This chain connects TRBV10-3 to TRBJ1-4; D perhaps matches TRBD1 (5 bases). In germline, CDR1 is ENHRY, CDR2 SYGVKD. The V end was cut by 4 bases, the J end by 6 bases, with 9 bases between. This CDR3 has 13 residues. The CDR3 DNA reads as TGTGCCATCAGTGTCGGCAGGGATGAAAAACTGTTTTTT. Protein: CAISVGRDEKLFF.

CDR3 amino acids: CASSESAGGSKDEQFF. DNA for the CDR3: TGTGCCAGCAGTGAATCGGCGGGAGGGAGTAAGGATGAGCAGTTCTTC. The J gene is TRBJ2-1, the V gene TRBV25-1, with 9 bases matching TRBD2. This CDR3 spans 16 amino acids. CDR1 and CDR2 from the germline V gene are MGHDK and SYGVNS. V was clipped by 1 base and J by 8 bases; unmatched bases: 9.

V is TRBV5-1 and J is TRBJ2-7, with D possibly TRBD2 on 6 matching bases. V gave up 8 bases and J gave up 2 bases, with 14 bases separating them. The CDR3 runs 13 residues. Germline V gene sequence: CDR1 SGHRS, CDR2 YFSETQ. CDR3: CASMRDHAYEQYF. CDR3 bases: TGCGCCAGTATGCGGGACCACGCCTACGAGCAGTACTTC.

The rearrangement links TRBV18 to TRBJ1-3, with D tentatively TRBD1 (6 bases). CDR3 length: 16 residues. Germline CDR1 reads KGHSH; CDR2 reads LQKENI. V lost 2 bases and J lost 0, with 11 bases in between. Written as DNA, the CDR3 is TGTGCCAGCTCACCAGCAGGGGCATACTCTGGAAACACCATATATTTT. Protein sequence: CASSPAGAYSGNTIYF.

This sequence joins TRBV5-6 and TRBJ2-5; 13 bases agree with TRBD2. The CDR3 sequence is 16 residues long. With 4 bases clipped from V and 6 bases from J, the junction kept 9 bases outside the gene matches. The V gene's germline CDR1 is SGHDT and CDR2 YYEEEE. Written as DNA, the CDR3 is TGTGCCAGCAGCCATCCCGGGACTAGCGGGATGAAGACCCAGTACTTC. Protein product: CASSHPGTSGMKTQYF.